This is a list of T cell receptor beta chains from one sample in a study of monozygotic twins with cystic fibrosis. Here immunoSEQ multiplex PCR was the method, and the copy in TCRdb shows in-frame clones only, minus some. The table has fewer than 30,000 clones, less than 95% seen once; the top ten hold approximately 0.54%. Sequenced material: blood. These receptors came from a girl aged 2-10 years with cystic fibrosis. The CDR3 runs from the conserved cysteine through the conserved F or W. The D gene is left open where the match is weak. Size is stated for part of the rows, as once, few or many counts, or as a class when the clone is expanded.

>TRBJ2-1|14|-|-|TRBV5-1
CASSLATGYNEQFF
TGCGCCAGCAGCTTGGCCACAGGGTACAATGAGCAGTTCTTC
>TRBJ1-6|16|-|-|TRBV5-6
CASSLAGASRISPLHF
TGTGCCAGCAGCTTGGCCGGTGCATCTCGGATTTCACCCCTCCACTTT
>TRBJ2-1|15|-|TRBD1|TRBV7-3
CASSLLGGANNEQFF
TGTGCCAGCAGCTTACTAGGGGGCGCGAACAATGAGCAGTTCTTC
>TRBJ1-2|12|-|-|TRBV2
CASRLQGYGYTF
TGTGCCAGCAGGCTACAGGGCTATGGCTACACCTTC
>TRBJ1-2|15|once|-|TRBV6-4
CASKRGKLVSGGYTF
TGTGCCAGCAAACGGGGGAAGTTAGTTAGCGGTGGCTACACCTTC
>TRBJ2-3|15|-|TRBD2|TRBV9
CASSTGLAGTDTQYF
TGTGCCAGCAGCACCGGACTAGCGGGGACAGATACGCAGTATTTT
>TRBJ2-2|14|-|-|TRBV5-1
CASSRGANTGELFF
TGCGCCAGCAGTCGCGGCGCGAACACCGGGGAGCTGTTTTTT
>TRBJ1-4|15|-|-|TRBV4-3
CASSRMDNQGEKLFF
TGCGCCAGCAGCCGGATGGACAACCAAGGGGAAAAACTGTTTTTT
>TRBJ2-7|17|once|TRBD1|TRBV27
CASSSRAGGQGTYEQYF
TGTGCCAGCAGTTCCAGGGCGGGGGGACAGGGGACCTACGAGCAGTACTTC
>TRBJ1-2|15|-|-|TRBV6-5
CASSYSQGTNYGYTF
TGTGCCAGCAGTTACTCTCAGGGAACTAACTATGGCTACACCTTC
>TRBJ1-1|14|-|-|TRBV7-8
CASSLVRGNTEAFF
TGTGCCAGCAGCTTAGTTAGGGGGAACACTGAAGCTTTCTTT
>TRBJ1-2|12|few|TRBD1|TRBV2
CASMRDRYGYTF
TGTGCCAGCATGCGGGACAGGTATGGCTACACCTTC
>TRBJ1-2|15|-|-|TRBV13
CASSLGYGGNYGYTF
TGTGCCAGCAGCTTAGGTTATGGGGGGAACTATGGCTACACCTTC
>TRBJ1-2|15|-|-|TRBV7-9
CASCLVPRWNYGYTF
TGTGCCAGCTGCCTGGTCCCGCGATGGAACTATGGCTACACCTTC
>TRBJ2-7|17|once|TRBD1|TRBV7-2
CASSLSGAGGKSYEQYF
TGTGCCAGCAGCTTGTCTGGGGCAGGGGGTAAATCCTACGAGCAGTACTTC
>TRBJ1-1|17|-|-|TRBV7-9
CASSTRGGVHMNTEAFF
TGTGCCAGCAGCACCAGGGGAGGGGTCCACATGAACACTGAAGCTTTCTTT